This TCR beta chain was found in a study of blood T cell repertoires in COVID-19. Repertoires were generated with immunoSEQ multiplex PCR, while TCRdb's copy carries only in-frame clones and drops some. The sample lists some 490,000 clones, 80% to 90% occurring once. CDR1 and CDR2 (germline): MNHEY, SVGAGI. The germline V and J ends were trimmed by 6 bases and 4 bases, with 12 bases remaining between them. The CDR3 is 13 amino acids. The chain uses TRBV6-5 and TRBJ1-1, with a tentative D call TRBD1 (5 bases). Sequenced input: peripheral blood. This receptor was identified in a human donor in a cohort sampled during active COVID-19. The CDR3 sequence: CASRQEWSTEAFF. The CDR3 nucleotides are TGTGCCAGCAGACAGGAATGGAGCACTGAAGCTTTCTTT.